This record concerns one TCR beta chain sequence. As yet, its antigen is unknown. The CDR3 spans 14 residues. Germline lookup yields CDR1 KGHSH and CDR2 LQKENI. Trimming left V 3 bases short and J 2 bases short, with 9 bases between. Method: immunoSEQ multiplex PCR; TCRdb's copy keeps in-frame clones and lacks some. The data hold 86,000 or so clones, with around nine tenths observed a single time. The sample belongs to a study of T cell responses to AZD1222 COVID-19 vaccine. Study results and limitations: Seropositive AZD1222 recipients at baseline numbered only five or six. Clonal diversity may have been underestimated, and the donors were mostly white British, with more females than males. Reportedly, nearly half the spike-specific TCRs target unmutated variant regions. The span of vaccine-associated CD4 TCRs extended across spike, with dominance at 160-218 and 743-854.

The rearrangement links TRBV18 to TRBJ2-3; D is unclear. The sequences come from peripheral blood, collected 28 days after the second AZD1222 dose. This TCR was recovered from an adult who received the AZD1222 COVID-19 vaccine. The CDR3 reads CASSPRKSTDTQYF. The CDR3, as DNA: TGTGCCAGCTCACCCCGCAAGTCCACAGATACGCAGTATTTT.